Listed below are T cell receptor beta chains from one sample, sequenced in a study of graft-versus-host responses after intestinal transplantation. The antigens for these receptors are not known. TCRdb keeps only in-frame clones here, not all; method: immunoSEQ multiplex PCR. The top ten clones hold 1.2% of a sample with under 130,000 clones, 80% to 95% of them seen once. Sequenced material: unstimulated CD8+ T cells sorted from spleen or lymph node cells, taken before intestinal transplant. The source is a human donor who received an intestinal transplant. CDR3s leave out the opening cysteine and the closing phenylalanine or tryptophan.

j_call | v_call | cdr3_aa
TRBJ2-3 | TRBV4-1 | ASSQDPAGTQEDTQY
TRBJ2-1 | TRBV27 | ASSLGTGIYNEQF
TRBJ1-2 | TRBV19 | ASSIGGQGWANYGYT
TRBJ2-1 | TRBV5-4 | ASKTSGGADEQF
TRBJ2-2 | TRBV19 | ATDPIGTSGGAPGELF
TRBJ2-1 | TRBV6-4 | ASRGPNPYNEQF
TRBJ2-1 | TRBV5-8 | ASSLRTRGIDEQF
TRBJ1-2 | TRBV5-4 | ASSLALGTGDGYT
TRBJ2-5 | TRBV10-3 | AISGGAGAQETQY
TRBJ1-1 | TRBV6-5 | ASNGNTEAF
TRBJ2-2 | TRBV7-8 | ASSGGTGIDGELF
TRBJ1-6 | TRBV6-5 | ASSYGTSLNSPLH
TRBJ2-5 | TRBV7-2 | ASSLGRFQETQY
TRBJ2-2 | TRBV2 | ASSFTSVGELF
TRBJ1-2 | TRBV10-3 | AISDGGFNYGYT
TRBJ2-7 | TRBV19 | ASSSVDRGIAEQY
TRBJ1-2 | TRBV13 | ASSSDRGRTYGYT
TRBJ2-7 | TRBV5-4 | ASSRGDMTYEQY
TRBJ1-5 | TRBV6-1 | ASSEVGAYQPQH
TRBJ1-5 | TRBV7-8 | ASSPGLGNQPQH
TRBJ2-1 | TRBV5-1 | ASSLTPIDREYNEQF
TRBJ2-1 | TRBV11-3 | ASSLAGTTNEQF
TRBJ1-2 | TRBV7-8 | ASSLPGTGREGEGYT
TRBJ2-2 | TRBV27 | ASSSFSGANTGELF
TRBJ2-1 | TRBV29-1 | SVRAQYNEQF
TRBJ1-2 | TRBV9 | ASSVEGQVPYGYT
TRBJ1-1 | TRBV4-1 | ASSQGDTEAF
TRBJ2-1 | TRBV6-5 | ASSYSDGSNEQF
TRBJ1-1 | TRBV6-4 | AGPYGSARG
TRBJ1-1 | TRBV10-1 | ASSAGGTGTLNTEAF
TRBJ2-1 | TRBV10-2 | ASRPRLAGVDNEQF
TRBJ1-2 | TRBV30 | AWSGRGLNYGYT
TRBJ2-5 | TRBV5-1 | ASSPGGNEETQY
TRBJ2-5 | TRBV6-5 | ASSYSGIGTQY
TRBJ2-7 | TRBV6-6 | ASSYSDSSEQY
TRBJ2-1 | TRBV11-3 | ASGKNEQF
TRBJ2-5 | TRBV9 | ASSGEKGETQY
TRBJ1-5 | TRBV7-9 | ASSQGGYNQPQH
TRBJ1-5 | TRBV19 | ASSKVGLGGNSNQPQH
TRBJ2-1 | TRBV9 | ASTIRMVWNEQF
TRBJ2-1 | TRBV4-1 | ASSPASPSYNEQF
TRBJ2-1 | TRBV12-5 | ASGFGQDDEQF
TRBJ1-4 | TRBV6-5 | ASSPELSGEKLF
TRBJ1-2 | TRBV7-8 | ASRALRGTNYGYT
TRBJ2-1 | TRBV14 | ASSPDRAGGVYNEQF
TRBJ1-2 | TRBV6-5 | ASSSPREGVYGYT